This T cell receptor (beta chain) was sequenced during a study of shared clonotypes between healthy human individuals (TCRdb year 2020). For the study in its entirety: The cohort comprised a couple of women and a few men aged 18 to 49 years. To estimate repertoire size and how much clonotype sharing occurs between individuals, the study deeply sequenced the blood TCR repertoires of several healthy adults. For each donor, CD4 naive and CD4 memory were each run on three plates, CD8 naive on two plates, and CD8 memory on one plate. Per donor, leukapheresis produced somewhere between about 0.9 and 9.5 billion PBMCs. To increase sequencing depth and limit assay-specific biases, different laboratories used diverse techniques to prepare libraries and sequence TCR repertoires.

The donors were healthy, HIV-negative adults with no recently reported acute infections or vaccinations. All donors were Caucasian adults living in Nashville, Tennessee, USA. CD4+ T cells were enriched by magnetic negative selection; naive cells were then positively selected on CD45RA, and the negative fraction formed the memory subset. After blood collection by leukapheresis, PBMCs were isolated using Ficoll-Histopaque density gradient centrifugation and then cryopreserved in the vapor phase of liquid nitrogen. Purity and quantity of every magnetically sorted T cell population were checked by analytical flow cytometry. Each sorted fraction had its genomic DNA isolated and then quantified by UV absorbance on a Nanodrop 2000c. Trimming at the junction amounts to 1 base on V and 4 bases on J, and the germline ends lie 6 bases apart. Measured from the cysteine to the phenylalanine, the CDR3 is 12 residues long. The retained sequence is limited to the CDR3, 36 bases, with the frame set at the first base. CDR1 and CDR2 are drawn from the germline V gene: SQVTM, ANQGSEA.

Using the deep immunoSEQ assay, multiplex PCR amplified TCR CDR3 regions from genomic DNA. For each cell subset, the extracted genomic DNA was distributed evenly across all wells of several immunoSEQ 96-well plates, and each plate served as one replicate. For sorted subsets, about 210 ng of genomic DNA, equivalent to 25,000 to 35,000 T cell genomes, went into each replicate PCR. Purified libraries were quantified with a Qubit 3.0 fluorometer, sized on a Bioanalyzer 2100, and re-quantified with the KAPA Library Quantification kit. Each immunoSEQ 96-well plate was sequenced on its own single-read 150-cycle Illumina NextSeq 550 flow cell. The source study handled its data this way. Because only junctional sequences without quality scores were contained in the immunoSEQ output, filtering matching that applied to full-length reads could not be performed. Sequences were annotated with PyIR, a Python wrapper for IgBLAST v1.9, and V/J genes and CDR3 were assigned using IMGT germline references. Reads were removed for weak V/J assignments (E-value above 1e-6), missing CDR3, stop codons, out-of-frame junctions, or ambiguous translated residues. A V3J clonotype was defined by an identical inferred V gene, J gene, and CDR3 amino acid sequence. The percentage overlap between two repertoires was calculated by dividing the number of shared unique clonotypes by the size of the smaller repertoire. Richness of each repertoire was evaluated using RTK rarefaction, the Chao1 estimator, and Recon v2.1 estimates of unobserved clonotypes. OLGA was used to compute generation probabilities for all TCRbeta clonotypes that the gDNA method yielded from a few donors. The immuneACCESS repertoire file appears here via TCRdb, limited to in-frame rearrangements. These files lack a portion of the clones; in checked studies, under half of the deficit traces to unresolved V genes, and the cause of the others is not known. That table gives V, J and clone size, and the DNA gave D and trimming. The sample has roughly 2.5 million clones on record, around 90% of them singletons. About 0.13% of the sample belongs to the ten largest clones.

Notes on this clone: Its recognized antigen is unknown. Base qualities are not at hand, and no much larger clone is one base apart.

Broader findings and caveats from the paper: Even with the large sequencing depth, rarefaction of the sorted-subset datasets indicated that sequencing was incomplete. Based on pairwise subsampling, the degree of clonotype sharing among donors was expected to be affected by sequencing depth. Naive subsets generally had larger estimated clonotype richness than memory subsets did. Because the study included a small number of donors, the genetic and exposure-history diversity represented was limited. Clonotypes shared by all four sorted-subset donors showed higher generation probabilities than non-shared clonotypes. Sharing across a handful of donors was observed for approximately 5% of naive CD4, 3.5% of naive CD8, over 2% of memory CD4, and roughly 0.43% of memory CD8 clonotypes. Sampling was limited to blood, and TCR repertoires in tissue likely differ from TCR repertoires in blood.

Sample: naive CD4+ T cells sorted from blood. Reading the label with the study, this specimen's cell subset or site is: CD45RA+ positively selected. In this chain, TRBV29-1 is recombined with TRBJ2-3, with the D gene not confidently named. This receptor was obtained from a man younger than 30 in good health. The nucleotide sequence is given as TGCAGCGTTGAAGCGGCCTCAGATACGCAGTATTTT. This is translated as CSVEAASDTQYF.